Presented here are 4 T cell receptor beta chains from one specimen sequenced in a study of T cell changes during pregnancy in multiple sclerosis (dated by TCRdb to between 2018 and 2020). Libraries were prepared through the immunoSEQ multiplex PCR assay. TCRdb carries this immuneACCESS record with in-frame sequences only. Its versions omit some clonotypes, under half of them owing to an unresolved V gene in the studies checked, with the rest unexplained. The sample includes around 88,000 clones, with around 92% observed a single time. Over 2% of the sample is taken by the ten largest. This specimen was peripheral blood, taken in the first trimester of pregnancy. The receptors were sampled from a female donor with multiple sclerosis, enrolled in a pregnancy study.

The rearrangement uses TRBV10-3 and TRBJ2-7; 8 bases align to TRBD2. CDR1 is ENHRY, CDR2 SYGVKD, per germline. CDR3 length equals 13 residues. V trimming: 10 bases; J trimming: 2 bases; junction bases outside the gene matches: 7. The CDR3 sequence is CATAVSGTYEQYF. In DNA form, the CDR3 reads TGTGCCACCGCGGTTAGCGGGACCTACGAGCAGTACTTC.

CDR3 sequence reads: CASMLGTGVRGYEKLFF. In DNA, the CDR3 is TGCGCCAGCATGCTCGGGACAGGGGTGAGAGGTTATGAAAAACTGTTTTTT. The V and J genes are TRBV5-1 and TRBJ1-4; 10 positions match TRBD1. Germline loops: CDR1 SGHRS, CDR2 YFSETQ. Trimming removed 6 bases from V and 6 bases from J; junction bases left unmatched: 14. The CDR3 has 17 residues. Variable domain in full (rest from reference TRBV5-1 and TRBJ1-4): KAGVTQTPRYLIKTRGQQVTLSCSPISGHRSVSWYQQTPGQGLQFLFEYFSETQRNKGNFPGRFSGRQFSNSRSEMNVSTLELGDSALYLCASMLGTGVRGYEKLFFGSGTQLSVL.

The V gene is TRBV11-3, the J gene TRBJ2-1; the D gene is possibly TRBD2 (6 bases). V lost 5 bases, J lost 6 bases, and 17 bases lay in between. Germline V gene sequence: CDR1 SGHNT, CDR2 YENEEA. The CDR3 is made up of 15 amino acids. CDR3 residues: CASSPEVADRNEQFF. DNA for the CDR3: TGTGCCAGCAGCCCCGAAGTAGCGGATCGCAATGAGCAGTTCTTC.

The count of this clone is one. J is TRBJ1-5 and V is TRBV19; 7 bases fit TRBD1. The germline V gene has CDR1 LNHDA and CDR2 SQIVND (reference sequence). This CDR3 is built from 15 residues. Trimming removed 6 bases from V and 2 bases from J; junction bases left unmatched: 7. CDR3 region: CASSDVTGGNQPQHF. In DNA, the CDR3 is TGTGCCAGTAGCGATGTTACAGGGGGCAATCAGCCCCAGCATTTT.